This T cell receptor (beta chain) emerged from a study of blood T cell repertoires in COVID-19. At the level of the study: Specimens from acute and convalescent COVID-19 originated in the United States, Italy and Spain. From T cells, B-cell-depleted T cells, or PBMCs came the material, which was cDNA or gDNA.

The authors' processing: Cell counts per sample came from amplifying reference gene primers. Assay: immunoSEQ multiplex PCR; the TCRdb copy retains only in-frame clones and omits some. The V and J calls and clone size were taken over from that table, and D and trimming were inferred from the DNA. This table holds fewer than 300,000 clones, approximately 87% found once. Specimen: peripheral blood. The origin of this receptor is a human donor in a cohort sampled during active COVID-19.

The CDR3 bases are TGTGCCAGCAGTGAGTTCATTACCGGGAGATACAATGAGCAGTTCTTC. Its translation: CASSEFITGRYNEQFF. V usage is TRBV6-4 and J usage is TRBJ2-1; possibly TRBD2 for D (6 bases). The germline V gene has CDR1 MRHNA and CDR2 SNTAGT. The CDR3 is made up of 16 amino acids. Trimming took off 3 bases at V and 4 bases at J, with 16 bases between the two ends.